A single sample gave rise to the 20 T cell receptor beta chains below, sequenced in a study of immune evolution from preneoplasia to lung adenocarcinoma. The protocol was immunoSEQ multiplex PCR, while the TCRdb copy is restricted to in-frame clones and leaves out a portion. The repertoire holds 5,000 to 6,500 clones, roughly 80% seen once, with about 3.9% in the top ten. Sequenced input: FFPE adjacent normal lung tissue. These receptors all stem from a person aged 70 to 85 with lung adenocarcinoma.

The chain carries TRBV7-8 and TRBJ2-1; 9 bases map to TRBD1. CDR1 is SGHVS, CDR2 FQNEAQ, per germline. The CDR3 totals 13 residues. Unmatched junction bases numbered 7, after V lost 5 bases and J lost 11 bases. Here the CDR3 reads CASSQPGQGKQFF. The DNA for the CDR3 is TGTGCCAGCAGCCAACCGGGACAGGGTAAGCAGTTCTTC. Combining the CDR3 with reference TRBV7-8 and TRBJ2-1 gives the whole variable domain GAGVSQSPRYKVAKRGQDVALRCDPISGHVSLFWYQQALGQGPEFLTYFQNEAQLDKSGLPSDRFFAERPEGSVSTLKIQRTQQEDSAVYLCASSQPGQGKQFFGPGTRLTVL.

The chain couples TRBV10-3 to TRBJ2-7, with 9 bases identical to TRBD2. Germline CDR1 and CDR2: ENHRY and SYGVKD. V was clipped by 8 bases and J by 1 base; unmatched bases: 3. CDR3 size: 13 residues. DNA of the CDR3: TGTGCCATCCAGACTAGCGGTTCCTACGAGCAGTACTTC. It is translated as CAIQTSGSYEQYF.

Only one count was recorded for this clone. The V and J genes are TRBV6-5 and TRBJ1-4; 9 bases line up with TRBD1. CDR3 length: 15 residues. Germline CDR1 reads MNHEY; CDR2 reads SVGAGI. V shed 5 bases, J shed 7 bases, and the junction held 8 bases outside the gene matches. This CDR3 reads CASSGAGTGFEKLFF. CDR3 sequence (DNA): TGTGCCAGCAGTGGGGCCGGGACAGGGTTTGAAAAACTGTTTTTT.

This clone appeared a few times. The rearrangement uses TRBV5-1 and TRBJ1-1; the D gene is possibly TRBD1 (5 bases). Trimming stripped 5 bases from V and 4 bases from J, with 15 bases between. Germline loops: CDR1 SGHRS, CDR2 YFSETQ. The CDR3 consists of 14 residues. CDR3 coding DNA: TGCGCCAGCAGTCCTACGGGGGTGAGCACTGAAGCTTTCTTT. This encodes CASSPTGVSTEAFF.

J is TRBJ2-5 and V is TRBV19; 12 bases agree with TRBD1. The V gene's germline CDR1 is LNHDA and CDR2 SQIVND (reference sequence). The CDR3 length is 15 residues. V lost 3 bases and J lost 4; bases outside the gene matches: 3. CDR3 protein: CASSIGTGGVETQYF. CDR3 nucleotides: TGTGCCAGTAGTATTGGGACAGGGGGCGTAGAGACCCAGTACTTC.

This clone was found once. The CDR3 nucleotides read TGTGCCAGCAGCCGGGACAGGGGGCGGGTTCAGCCCCAGCATTTT. Translated: CASSRDRGRVQPQHF. The V and J genes are TRBV5-6 and TRBJ1-5; 12 nucleotides match TRBD1. Germline CDR1 and CDR2: SGHDT and YYEEEE. The CDR3 is made up of 15 amino acids. The V segment lost 4 bases and the J segment 6 bases; nucleotides outside the gene matches: 5.

The rearrangement links TRBV29-1 to TRBJ2-2, with 9 bases that match TRBD1. The V gene end was trimmed by 8 bases and the J gene end by 3 bases; junction bases not matched to a gene: 7. The CDR3 totals 14 residues. Per the germline V gene, CDR1 is SQVTM and CDR2 is ANQGSEA. The CDR3 DNA follows: TGCAGCTCCCGGGACAGGGCCGACACCGGGGAGCTGTTTTTT. It codes for CSSRDRADTGELFF.

The genes are TRBV30 and TRBJ2-7; TRBD2 matches 7 bases. V was pared by 2 bases and J by 3 bases, with 4 bases of the junction left unmatched. Germline V CDR1 and CDR2: GTSNPN, SVGIG (reference sequence). There are 13 residues in the CDR3. The CDR3 reads CAWSQGLIYEQYF. As DNA, the CDR3 is TGTGCCTGGAGTCAGGGACTAATCTACGAGCAGTACTTC.

CDR3 nucleotide sequence: TGTGCCAGCAGCACGACAGGGCGGACTGAAGCTTTCTTT. Its protein product is CASSTTGRTEAFF. The chain employs TRBV2 and TRBJ1-1; TRBD1 agrees at 7 bases. V dropped 6 bases and J dropped 5; count of bases not matched to a gene: 6. The CDR3 extends over 13 amino acids. CDR1 is SNHLY and CDR2 is FYNNEI in the germline V gene.

The V and J genes are TRBV11-2 and TRBJ1-1; D not resolved. The CDR3 is 13 residues long. Germline lookup yields CDR1 SGHAT and CDR2 FQNNGV. V was shortened by 2 bases and J by 5 bases, with 9 bases between the two germline ends. The CDR3 loop reads CASSLYPETEAFF. The CDR3 nucleotides are TGTGCCAGCAGCTTATACCCGGAGACTGAAGCTTTCTTT. Complete variable domain (other parts from reference TRBV11-2 and TRBJ1-1): EAGVAQSPRYKIIEKRQSVAFWCNPISGHATLYWYQQILGQGPKLLIQFQNNGVVDDSQLPKDRFSAERLKGVDSTLKIQPAKLEDSAVYLCASSLYPETEAFFGQGTRLTVV.

The J gene is TRBJ2-3, the V gene TRBV27, with 8 bases fitting TRBD1. Germline V gene lookup returns CDR1 MNHEY and CDR2 SMNVEV (reference sequence). V dropped 7 bases and J dropped 3; count of bases not matched to a gene: 12. The CDR3 covers 16 residues. CDR3 in amino acids: CASMPLQGGRTDTQYF. CDR3 coding DNA: TGTGCCAGCATGCCCCTACAGGGGGGCAGAACAGATACGCAGTATTTT.

The chain uses TRBV10-2 and TRBJ1-5, with a possible D match to TRBD1 (5 bases). Germline V gene sequence: CDR1 WSHSY, CDR2 SAAADI. The V end was cut by 0 bases, the J end by 4 bases, with 7 bases between. This CDR3 is built from 14 residues. DNA for the CDR3: TGCGCCAGCAGTGAGTCATGGGGGAATCAGCCCCAGCATTTT. Translation: CASSESWGNQPQHF.

The chain recombines TRBV9 with TRBJ1-3; weak D call: TRBD1 (5 bases). Germline V gene lookup returns CDR1 SGDLS and CDR2 YYNGEE. The CDR3 extends over 17 amino acids. V lost 4 bases and J 0 bases, leaving 17 bases between the germline ends. CDR3 sequence reads: CASSPLGAGFSGNTIYF. CDR3 sequence (DNA): TGTGCCAGCAGCCCCCTTGGGGCAGGTTTCTCTGGAAACACCATATATTTT.

V and J are TRBV4-1 and TRBJ1-5; TRBD1 is a possible D gene (6 bases). With 1 base removed from V and 0 bases from J, the gap between germline ends came to 13 bases. The germline V gene encodes CDR1 MGHRA and CDR2 YSYEKL. The CDR3 has 17 amino acids. The CDR3 sequence: CASSQVGTSYSNQPQHF. CDR3 sequence (DNA): TGCGCCAGCAGCCAAGTTGGGACATCGTATAGCAATCAGCCCCAGCATTTT.

Only one count was recorded for this clone. The CDR3 here is CASSPVPGQETQYF. The CDR3 coding sequence is TGTGCCAGCTCACCTGTTCCGGGCCAAGAGACCCAGTACTTC. This chain uses TRBV18 with TRBJ2-5; D is uncertain. The CDR3 runs 14 residues. V lost 3 bases and J lost 1, with 9 bases in between. The germline gives CDR1 KGHSH, CDR2 LQKENI.

The chain uses TRBV28 and TRBJ1-1; D may be TRBD1 (6 bases). V lost 5 bases and J 6 bases, leaving 13 bases between the germline ends. This CDR3 contains 13 residues. Looked up from germline, CDR1 is MDHEN and CDR2 is SYDVKM. This CDR3 reads CASSPYRVAEAFF. Written as DNA, the CDR3 is TGTGCCAGCAGTCCTTACAGGGTGGCTGAAGCTTTCTTT.

This sequence joins TRBV27 and TRBJ2-7; D is ambiguous. Germline V gives CDR1 MNHEY, CDR2 SMNVEV (reference sequence). V was trimmed by 2 bases and J by 1 base, leaving 6 bases between them. The CDR3 covers 13 residues. CDR3 protein: CASSLGPSYEQYF. The DNA for the CDR3 is TGTGCCAGCAGTTTAGGCCCTTCCTACGAGCAGTACTTC.

This clone has only a few counts. V gene TRBV4-1 combines with J gene TRBJ1-4; D might be TRBD1 (6 bases). V lost 2 bases and J lost 2, with 21 bases in between. This CDR3 contains 19 residues. Germline CDR1 and CDR2: MGHRA and YSYEKL. The CDR3 protein is CASSQIPMQGYATNEKLFF. The DNA for the CDR3 is TGCGCCAGCAGCCAAATCCCGATGCAGGGGTACGCTACTAATGAAAAACTGTTTTTT.

The gene calls are TRBV6-1 and TRBJ1-4, with 7 bases fitting TRBD1. J lost 8 bases, V lost 4 bases, and 4 bases had no gene match. CDR3 length: 13 residues. Germline V lookup: CDR1 MNHNS, CDR2 SASEGT. Written as DNA, the CDR3 is TGTGCCAGCAGTGCGCAGGGGGGAGAAAAACTGTTTTTT. Its protein is CASSAQGGEKLFF.

This clone was recorded a few times. DNA for the CDR3: TGCGCCAGCAGCTTGGCCGGACTAGCGGGAGTAAAGAACACCGGGGAGCTGTTTTTT. Translated: CASSLAGLAGVKNTGELFF. The chain has TRBV5-1 and TRBJ2-2; 13 bases are a match to TRBD2. In germline, CDR1 is SGHRS, CDR2 YFSETQ. The CDR3 runs to 19 residues. V shed 0 bases, J shed 1 base, and the junction held 6 bases outside the gene matches.